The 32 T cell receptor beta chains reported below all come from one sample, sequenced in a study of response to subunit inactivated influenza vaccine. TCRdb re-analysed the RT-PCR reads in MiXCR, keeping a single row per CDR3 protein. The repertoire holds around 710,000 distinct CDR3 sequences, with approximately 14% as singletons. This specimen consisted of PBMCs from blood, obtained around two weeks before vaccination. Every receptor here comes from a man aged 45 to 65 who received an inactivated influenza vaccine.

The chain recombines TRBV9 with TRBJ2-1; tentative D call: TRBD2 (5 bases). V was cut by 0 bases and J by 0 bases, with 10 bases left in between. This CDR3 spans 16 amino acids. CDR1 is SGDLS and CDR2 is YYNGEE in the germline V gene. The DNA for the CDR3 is TGTGCCAGCAGCGTAGAGAGCGGTAGCTCCTACAATGAGCAGTTCTTC. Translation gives CASSVESGSSYNEQFF.

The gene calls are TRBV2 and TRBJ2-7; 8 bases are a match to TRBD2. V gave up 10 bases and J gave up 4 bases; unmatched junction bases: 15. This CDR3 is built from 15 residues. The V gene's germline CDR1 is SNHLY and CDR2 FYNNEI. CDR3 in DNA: TGTGCCACCATTACCGGGACTAGGGGCCTATACGAGCAGTACTTC. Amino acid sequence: CATITGTRGLYEQYF.

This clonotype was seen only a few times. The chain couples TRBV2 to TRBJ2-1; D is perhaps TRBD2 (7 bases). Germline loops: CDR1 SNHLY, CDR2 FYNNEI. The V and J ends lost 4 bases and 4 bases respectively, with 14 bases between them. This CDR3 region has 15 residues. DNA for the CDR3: TGTGCCAGCAGTGGGACGGGGGGCGTTTACAATGAGCAGTTCTTC. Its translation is CASSGTGGVYNEQFF. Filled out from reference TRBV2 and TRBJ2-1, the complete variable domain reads EPEVTQTPSHQVTQMGQEVILRCVPISNHLYFYWYRQILGQKVEFLVSFYNNEISEKSEIFDDQFSVERPDGSNFTLKIRSTKLEDSAMYFCASSGTGGVYNEQFFGPGTRLTVL.

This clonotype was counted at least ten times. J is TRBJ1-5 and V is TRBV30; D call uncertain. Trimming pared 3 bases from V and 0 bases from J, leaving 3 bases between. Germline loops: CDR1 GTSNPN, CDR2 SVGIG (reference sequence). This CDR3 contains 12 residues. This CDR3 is CAWRHSNQPQHF. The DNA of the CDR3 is TGTGCCTGGAGGCATAGCAATCAGCCCCAGCATTTT.

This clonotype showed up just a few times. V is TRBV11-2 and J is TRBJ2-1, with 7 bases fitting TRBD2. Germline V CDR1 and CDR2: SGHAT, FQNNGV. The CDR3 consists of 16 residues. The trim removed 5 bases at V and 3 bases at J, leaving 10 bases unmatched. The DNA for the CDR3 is TGTGCCAGCAGCCAGCGCTGGGGGGGTATCTACAATGAGCAGTTCTTC. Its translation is CASSQRWGGIYNEQFF.

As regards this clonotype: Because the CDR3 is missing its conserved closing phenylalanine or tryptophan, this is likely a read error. The CDR3 nucleotides read TGCGCCAGCAGCTTTGGGCCGGAGAACAATGAGCAGTTCTCC. Encoded protein: CASSFGPENNEQFS. V is TRBV5-1 and J is TRBJ2-1; unclear D gene. CDR3 length equals 14 residues. Germline CDR1 reads SGHRS; CDR2 reads YFSETQ. With 2 bases removed from V and 5 bases from J, the gap between germline ends came to 11 bases.

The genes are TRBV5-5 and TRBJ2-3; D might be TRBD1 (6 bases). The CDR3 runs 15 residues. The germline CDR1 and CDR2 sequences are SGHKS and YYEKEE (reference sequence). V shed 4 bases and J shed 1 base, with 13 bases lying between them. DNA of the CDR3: TGTGCCAGCAGCCGAGGGGCAGGGGGCACAGATACGCAGTATTTT. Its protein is CASSRGAGGTDTQYF.

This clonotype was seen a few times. The CDR3 loop is CASSYSPGLAVSTDTQYF. Written as DNA, the CDR3 is TGCGCCAGCAGTTACTCCCCCGGTCTAGCGGTTAGCACAGATACGCAGTATTTT. The chain combines TRBV4-1 with TRBJ2-3; 7 nucleotides align to TRBD2. V shed 6 bases and J 0 bases; nucleotides not matched to a gene: 15. Germline loops: CDR1 MGHRA, CDR2 YSYEKL. The length of the CDR3 is 18 residues.

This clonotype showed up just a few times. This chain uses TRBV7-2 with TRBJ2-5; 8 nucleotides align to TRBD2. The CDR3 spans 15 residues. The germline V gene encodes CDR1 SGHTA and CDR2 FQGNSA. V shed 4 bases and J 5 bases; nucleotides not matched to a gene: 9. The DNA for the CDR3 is TGTGCCAGCAGCTCCGGGGGGGGCCCGGGGGAGACCCAGTACTTC. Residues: CASSSGGGPGETQYF.

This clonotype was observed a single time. The CDR3 sequence: CSARDKDHQETQYF. The CDR3 bases are TGCAGTGCTAGAGACAAGGACCATCAAGAGACCCAGTACTTC. The rearrangement uses TRBV20-1 and TRBJ2-5; D remains unclear. Germline CDR1 DFQATT, CDR2 SNEGSKA (reference sequence). The CDR3 spans 14 residues. The ends were cut back, 0 bases at V and 2 bases at J, with 10 bases in the middle.

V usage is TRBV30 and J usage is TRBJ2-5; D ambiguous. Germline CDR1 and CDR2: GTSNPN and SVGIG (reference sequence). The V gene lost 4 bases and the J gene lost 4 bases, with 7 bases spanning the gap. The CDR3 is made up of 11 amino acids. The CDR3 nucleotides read TGTGCCTGGAAAGGTGTAGAGACCCAGTACTTC. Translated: CAWKGVETQYF. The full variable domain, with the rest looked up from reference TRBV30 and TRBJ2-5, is SQTIHQWPATLVQPVGSPLSLECTVEGTSNPNLYWYRQAAGRGLQLLFYSVGIGQISSEVPQNLSASRPQDRQFILSSKKLLLSDSGFYLCAWKGVETQYFGPGTRLLVL.

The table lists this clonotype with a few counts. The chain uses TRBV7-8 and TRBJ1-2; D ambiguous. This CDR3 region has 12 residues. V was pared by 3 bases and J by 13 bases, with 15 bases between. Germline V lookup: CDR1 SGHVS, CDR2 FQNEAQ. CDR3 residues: CASSLGMVSFTF. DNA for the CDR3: TGTGCCAGCAGCTTGGGAATGGTCTCGTTCACCTTC.

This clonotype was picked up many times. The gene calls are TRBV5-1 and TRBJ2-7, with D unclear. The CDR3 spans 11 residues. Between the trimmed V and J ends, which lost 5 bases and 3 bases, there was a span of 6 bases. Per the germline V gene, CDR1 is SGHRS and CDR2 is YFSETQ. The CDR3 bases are TGCGCCAGCAGACCCTTCTACGAGCAGTACTTC. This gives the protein CASRPFYEQYF. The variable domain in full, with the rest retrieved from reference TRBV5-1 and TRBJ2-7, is KAGVTQTPRYLIKTRGQQVTLSCSPISGHRSVSWYQQTPGQGLQFLFEYFSETQRNKGNFPGRFSGRQFSNSRSEMNVSTLELGDSALYLCASRPFYEQYFGPGTRLTVT.

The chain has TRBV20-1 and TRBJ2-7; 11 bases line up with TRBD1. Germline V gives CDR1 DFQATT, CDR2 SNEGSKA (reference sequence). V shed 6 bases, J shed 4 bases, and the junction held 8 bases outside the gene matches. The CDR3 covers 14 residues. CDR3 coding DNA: TGCAGTGCCACCGGGGACAGGGGGTTGTACGAGCAGTACTTC. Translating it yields CSATGDRGLYEQYF.

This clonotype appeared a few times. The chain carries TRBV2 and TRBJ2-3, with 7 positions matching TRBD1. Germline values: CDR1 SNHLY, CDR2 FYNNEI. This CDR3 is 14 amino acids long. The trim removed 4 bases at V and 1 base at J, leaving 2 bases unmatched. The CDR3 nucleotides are TGTGCCAGCAGTGGGGGACAGCGCACAGATACGCAGTATTTT. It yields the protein CASSGGQRTDTQYF.

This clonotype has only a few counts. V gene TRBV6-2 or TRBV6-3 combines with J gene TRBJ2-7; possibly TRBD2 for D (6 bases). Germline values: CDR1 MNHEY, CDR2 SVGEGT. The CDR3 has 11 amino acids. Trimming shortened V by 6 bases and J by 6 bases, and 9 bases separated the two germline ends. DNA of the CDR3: TGTGCCAGCAGGGGACTTTTCGAGCAGTACTTC. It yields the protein CASRGLFEQYF.

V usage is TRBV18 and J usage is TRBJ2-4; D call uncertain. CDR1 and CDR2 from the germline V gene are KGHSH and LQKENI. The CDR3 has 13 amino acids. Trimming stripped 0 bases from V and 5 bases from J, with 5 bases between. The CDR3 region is CASSPPVQNIQYF. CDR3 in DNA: TGTGCCAGCTCACCACCGGTCCAAAACATTCAGTACTTC.

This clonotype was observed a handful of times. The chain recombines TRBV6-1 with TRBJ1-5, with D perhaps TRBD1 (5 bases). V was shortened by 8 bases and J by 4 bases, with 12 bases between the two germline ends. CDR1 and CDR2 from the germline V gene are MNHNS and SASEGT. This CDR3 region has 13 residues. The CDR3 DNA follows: TGTGCCAGCCCCGGGACTGGGAATCAGCCCCAGCATTTT. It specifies CASPGTGNQPQHF.

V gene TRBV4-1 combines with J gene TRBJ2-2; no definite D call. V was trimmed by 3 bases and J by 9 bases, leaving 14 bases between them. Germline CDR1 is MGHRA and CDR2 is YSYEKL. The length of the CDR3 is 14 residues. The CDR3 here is CASSQVSPPRELFF. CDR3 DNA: TGCGCCAGCAGCCAGGTGTCCCCACCCAGGGAGCTGTTTTTT.

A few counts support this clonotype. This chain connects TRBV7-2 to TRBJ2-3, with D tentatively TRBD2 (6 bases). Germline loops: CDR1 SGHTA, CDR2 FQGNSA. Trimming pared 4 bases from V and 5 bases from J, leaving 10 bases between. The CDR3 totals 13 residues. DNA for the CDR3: TGTGCCAGCAGCTCGGGCGGGGAAGATACGCAGTATTTT. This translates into CASSSGGEDTQYF.

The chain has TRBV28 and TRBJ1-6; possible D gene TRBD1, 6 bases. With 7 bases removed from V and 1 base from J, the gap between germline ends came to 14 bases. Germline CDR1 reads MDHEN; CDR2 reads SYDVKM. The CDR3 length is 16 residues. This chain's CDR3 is CASTPGTTSYNSPLHF. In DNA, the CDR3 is TGTGCCAGCACACCCGGGACAACATCCTATAATTCACCCCTCCACTTT. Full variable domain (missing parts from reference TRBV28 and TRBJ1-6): DVKVTQSSRYLVKRTGEKVFLECVQDMDHENMFWYRQDPGLGLRLIYFSYDVKMKEKGDIPEGYSVSREKKERFSLILESASTNQTSMYLCASTPGTTSYNSPLHFGNGTRLTVT.

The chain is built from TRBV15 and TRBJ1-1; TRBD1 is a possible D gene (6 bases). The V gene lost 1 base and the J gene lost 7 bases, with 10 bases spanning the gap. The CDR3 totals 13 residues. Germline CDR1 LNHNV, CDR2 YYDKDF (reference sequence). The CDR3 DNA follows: TGTGCCACCAGCAGAGTGCAGGGGCGTGAAGCTTTCTTT. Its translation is CATSRVQGREAFF. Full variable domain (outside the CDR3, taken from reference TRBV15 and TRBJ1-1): DAMVIQNPRYQVTQFGKPVTLSCSQTLNHNVMYWYQQKSSQAPKLLFHYYDKDFNNEADTPDNFQSRRPNTSFCFLDIRSPGLGDTAMYLCATSRVQGREAFFGQGTRLTVV.

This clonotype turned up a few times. The CDR3 region is CASSRRTGGGYEQYF. DNA of the CDR3: TGTGCCAGCAGCCGGAGGACAGGGGGAGGGTACGAGCAGTACTTC. This sequence joins TRBV11-2 and TRBJ2-7; 10 bases are shared with TRBD1. Germline values: CDR1 SGHAT, CDR2 FQNNGV. J gave up 4 bases and V 5 bases, and 8 bases lay outside the gene matches. The CDR3 loop spans 15 amino acids.

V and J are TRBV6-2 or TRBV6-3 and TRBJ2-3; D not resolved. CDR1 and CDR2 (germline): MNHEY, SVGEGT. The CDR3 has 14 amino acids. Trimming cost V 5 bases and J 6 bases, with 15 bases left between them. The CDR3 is CASSNLIQTDTQYF. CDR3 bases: TGTGCCAGCAGTAACCTGATCCAAACCGATACGCAGTATTTT.

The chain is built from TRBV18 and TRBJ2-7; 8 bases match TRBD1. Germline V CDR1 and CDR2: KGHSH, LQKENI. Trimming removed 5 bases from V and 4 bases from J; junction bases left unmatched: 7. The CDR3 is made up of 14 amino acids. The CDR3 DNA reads TGTGCCAGCTCAACTCCTGACAGGGGATACGAGCAGTACTTC. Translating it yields CASSTPDRGYEQYF.

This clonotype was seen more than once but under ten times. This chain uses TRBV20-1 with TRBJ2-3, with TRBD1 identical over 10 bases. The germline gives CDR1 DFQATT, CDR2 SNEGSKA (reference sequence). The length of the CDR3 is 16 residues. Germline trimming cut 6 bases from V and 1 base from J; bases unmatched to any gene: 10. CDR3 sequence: CSAIGGQGIGTDTQYF. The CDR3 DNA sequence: TGCAGTGCCATTGGGGGACAGGGGATTGGCACAGATACGCAGTATTTT.

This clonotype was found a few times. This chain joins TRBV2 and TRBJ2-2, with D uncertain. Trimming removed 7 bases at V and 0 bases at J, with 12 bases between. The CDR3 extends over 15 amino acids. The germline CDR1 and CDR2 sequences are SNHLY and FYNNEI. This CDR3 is CASTAVNANTGELFF. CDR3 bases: TGTGCCAGCACCGCGGTCAACGCGAACACCGGGGAGCTGTTTTTT.

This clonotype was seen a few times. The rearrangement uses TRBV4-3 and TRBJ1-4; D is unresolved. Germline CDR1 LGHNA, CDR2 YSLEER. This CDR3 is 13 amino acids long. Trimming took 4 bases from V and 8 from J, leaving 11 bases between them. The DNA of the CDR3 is TGCGCCAGCAGCCTCGACTACGGCGAAAAACTGTTTTTT. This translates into CASSLDYGEKLFF.

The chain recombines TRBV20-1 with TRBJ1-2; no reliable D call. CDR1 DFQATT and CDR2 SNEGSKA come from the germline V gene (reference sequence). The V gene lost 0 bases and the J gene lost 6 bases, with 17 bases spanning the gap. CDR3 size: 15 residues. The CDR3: CSAREQGRRWDGYTF. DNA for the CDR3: TGCAGTGCTAGAGAACAAGGAAGGAGGTGGGATGGCTACACCTTC.

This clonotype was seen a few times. The CDR3 nucleotides are TGTGCCAGCAGCGTAGGCAACAGCAATGAGCAGTTCTTC. Its translation: CASSVGNSNEQFF. V usage is TRBV9 and J usage is TRBJ2-1, with unresolved D. There are 13 residues in the CDR3. The V gene lost 0 bases and the J gene lost 6 bases, with 7 bases spanning the gap. CDR1 SGDLS and CDR2 YYNGEE come from the germline V gene.

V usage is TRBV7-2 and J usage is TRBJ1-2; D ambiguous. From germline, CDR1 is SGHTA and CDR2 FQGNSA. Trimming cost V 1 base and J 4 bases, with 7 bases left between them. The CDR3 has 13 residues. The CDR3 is CASSLDRTYGYTF. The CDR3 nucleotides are TGTGCCAGCAGCTTAGACCGAACCTATGGCTACACCTTC. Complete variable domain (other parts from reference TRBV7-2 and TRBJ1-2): GAGVSQSPSNKVTEKGKDVELRCDPISGHTALYWYRQSLGQGLEFLIYFQGNSAPDKSGLPSDRFSAERTGGSVSTLTIQRTQQEDSAVYLCASSLDRTYGYTFGSGTRLTVV.

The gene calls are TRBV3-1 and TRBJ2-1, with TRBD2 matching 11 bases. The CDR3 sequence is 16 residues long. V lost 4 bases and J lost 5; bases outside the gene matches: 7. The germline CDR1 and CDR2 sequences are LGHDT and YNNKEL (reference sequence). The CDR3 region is CASSLQTSGAHNEQFF. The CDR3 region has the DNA TGTGCCAGCAGCCTACAGACTAGCGGGGCCCACAATGAGCAGTTCTTC.